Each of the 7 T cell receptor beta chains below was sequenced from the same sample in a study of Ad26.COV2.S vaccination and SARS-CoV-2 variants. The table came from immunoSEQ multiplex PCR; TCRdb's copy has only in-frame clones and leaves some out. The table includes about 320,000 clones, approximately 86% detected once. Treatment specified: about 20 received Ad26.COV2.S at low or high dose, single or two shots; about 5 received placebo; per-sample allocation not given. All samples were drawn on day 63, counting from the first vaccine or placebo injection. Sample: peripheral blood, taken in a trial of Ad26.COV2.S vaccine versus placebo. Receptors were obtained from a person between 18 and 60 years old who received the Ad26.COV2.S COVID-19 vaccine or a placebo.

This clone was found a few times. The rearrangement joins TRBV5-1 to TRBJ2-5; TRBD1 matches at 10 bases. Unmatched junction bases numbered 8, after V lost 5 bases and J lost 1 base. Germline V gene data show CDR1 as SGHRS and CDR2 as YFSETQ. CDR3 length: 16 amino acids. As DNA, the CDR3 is TGCGCCAGCAGACGGACCTGGACAGGGGGCCAAGAGACCCAGTACTTC. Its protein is CASRRTWTGGQETQYF. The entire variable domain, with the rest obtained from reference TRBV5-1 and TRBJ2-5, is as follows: KAGVTQTPRYLIKTRGQQVTLSCSPISGHRSVSWYQQTPGQGLQFLFEYFSETQRNKGNFPGRFSGRQFSNSRSEMNVSTLELGDSALYLCASRRTWTGGQETQYFGPGTRLLVL.

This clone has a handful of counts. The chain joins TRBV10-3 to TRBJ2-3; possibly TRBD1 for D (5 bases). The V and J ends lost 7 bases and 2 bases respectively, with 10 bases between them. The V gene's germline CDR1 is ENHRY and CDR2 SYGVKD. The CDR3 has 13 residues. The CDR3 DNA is TGTGCCATCAAGGGGCGGCCCACAGATACGCAGTATTTT. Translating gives CAIKGRPTDTQYF.

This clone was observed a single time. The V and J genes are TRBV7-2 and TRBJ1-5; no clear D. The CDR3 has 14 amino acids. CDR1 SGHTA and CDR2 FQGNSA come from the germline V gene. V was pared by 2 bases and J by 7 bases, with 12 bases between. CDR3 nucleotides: TGTGCCAGCAGCTTAATATTTGGGAACCAGCCCCAGCATTTT. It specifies CASSLIFGNQPQHF.

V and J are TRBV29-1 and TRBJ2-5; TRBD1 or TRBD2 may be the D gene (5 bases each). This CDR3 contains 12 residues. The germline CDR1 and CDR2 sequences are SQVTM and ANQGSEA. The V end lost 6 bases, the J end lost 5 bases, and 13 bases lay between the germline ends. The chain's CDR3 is CSVGRLRETQYF. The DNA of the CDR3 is TGCAGCGTGGGACGGTTACGGGAGACCCAGTACTTC.

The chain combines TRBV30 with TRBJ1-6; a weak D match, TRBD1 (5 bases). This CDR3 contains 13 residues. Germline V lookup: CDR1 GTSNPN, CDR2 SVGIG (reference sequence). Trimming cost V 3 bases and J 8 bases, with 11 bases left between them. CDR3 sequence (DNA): TGTGCCTGGAGCGGGGCGTCCCATTCACCCCTCCACTTT. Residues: CAWSGASHSPLHF.

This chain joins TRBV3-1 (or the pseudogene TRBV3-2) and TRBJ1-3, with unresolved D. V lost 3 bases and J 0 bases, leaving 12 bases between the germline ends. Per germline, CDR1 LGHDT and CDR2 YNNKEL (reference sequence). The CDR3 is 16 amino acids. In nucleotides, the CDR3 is TGTGCCAGCAGCCATTTGGGCAGTCTCTCTGGAAACACCATATATTTT. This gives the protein CASSHLGSLSGNTIYF.

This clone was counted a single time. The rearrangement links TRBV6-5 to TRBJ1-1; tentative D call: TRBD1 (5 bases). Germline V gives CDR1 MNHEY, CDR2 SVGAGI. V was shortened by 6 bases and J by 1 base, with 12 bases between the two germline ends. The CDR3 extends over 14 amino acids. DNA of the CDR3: TGTGCCAGCAGGGGGTTCGGGGCGAACACTGAAGCTTTCTTT. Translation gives CASRGFGANTEAFF.